The TCR beta chain described here comes from a study of T cell responses to AZD1222 COVID-19 vaccine. Study-level points and caveats: The peak T cell response came first, and repertoires were sampled only after it.

Comments on this clone: Antigen: not known.

Libraries were prepared by immunoSEQ multiplex PCR; TCRdb keeps only in-frame clonotypes and omits some of them. The profile covers more than 95,000 clones, with roughly 86% appearing a single time and 15% to 20% taken by the ten largest. The CDR3 has 14 amino acids. The V segment lost 2 bases and the J segment 5 bases; nucleotides outside the gene matches: 5. The germline CDR1 and CDR2 sequences are MNHEY and SVGAGI. This receptor was identified in an adult who received the AZD1222 COVID-19 vaccine. The rearrangement joins TRBV6-5 to TRBJ2-7; 8 nucleotides match TRBD1. Sequenced material: peripheral blood, taken 28 days after the second AZD1222 dose. The CDR3 here is CASSYDRGNHEQYF. As DNA, the CDR3 is TGTGCCAGCAGTTACGACAGGGGCAACCACGAGCAGTACTTC.